A single sample gave rise to the 30 T cell receptor beta chains below, sequenced in a study of blood T cell repertoires in COVID-19 (dated by TCRdb to the early 2020s). Library construction relied on the immunoSEQ multiplex PCR assay. TCRdb carries this immuneACCESS record with in-frame sequences only. Its versions omit some clonotypes, under half of them owing to an unresolved V gene in the studies checked, with the rest unexplained. This sample has about 160,000 clones in its table, and around 92% of those were observed once. The ten largest account for roughly 5% of the sample. The sample comprised peripheral blood. These receptor sequences come from a man younger than 40 with COVID-19, enrolled during active disease.

The CDR3 DNA reads as TGCAGCGTGGGGACAAATTTGGGTGAAAAACTGTTTTTT. The encoded protein is CSVGTNLGEKLFF. This rearrangement joins TRBV29-1 to TRBJ1-4; a weak D match, TRBD1 (6 bases). Germline CDR1 is SQVTM and CDR2 is ANQGSEA. The CDR3 is 13 residues long. Trimming removed 6 bases at V and 7 bases at J, with 15 bases between.

This rearrangement joins TRBV9 to TRBJ2-1, with 7 bases lining up with TRBD2. Trimming took 2 bases from V and 7 from J; bases not matched to a gene: 9. The CDR3 has 15 residues. Germline loops: CDR1 SGDLS, CDR2 YYNGEE. The chain's CDR3 is CASSVSAGVWNEQFF. CDR3 coding DNA: TGTGCCAGCAGCGTTTCGGCGGGAGTATGGAATGAGCAGTTCTTC. Full variable domain (outside the CDR3, taken from reference TRBV9 and TRBJ2-1): DSGVTQTPKHLITATGQRVTLRCSPRSGDLSVYWYQQSLDQGLQFLIQYYNGEERAKGNILERFSAQQFPDLHSELNLSSLELGDSALYFCASSVSAGVWNEQFFGPGTRLTVL.

The chain is built from TRBV11-1 and TRBJ1-2; 7 positions match TRBD1. Germline V gives CDR1 SGHAT, CDR2 FQDESV (reference sequence). Losses at the gene ends were 4 bases for V and 8 bases for J; bases not matched to a gene: 13. CDR3 size: 15 residues. CDR3 sequence (DNA): TGTGCCAGCAGCTCGGACAAGGGGGCCGGAGGGGGCTACACCTTC. This codes for CASSSDKGAGGGYTF.

The chain links TRBV19 to TRBJ1-3; D might be TRBD1 (5 bases). Germline V gene lookup returns CDR1 LNHDA and CDR2 SQIVND (reference sequence). The length of the CDR3 is 16 residues. Trimming took off 4 bases at V and 0 bases at J, with 13 bases between the two ends. The CDR3 DNA sequence: TGTGCCAGTAGTAGGAGACAGTTCTTCTCTGGAAACACCATATATTTT. This translates into CASSRRQFFSGNTIYF.

The sample holds one count of this clone. The rearrangement joins TRBV12-3 or TRBV12-4 to TRBJ1-4; TRBD1 might be the D (6 bases). Trimming removed 6 bases at V and 8 bases at J, with 13 bases between. There are 13 residues in the CDR3. This chain's CDR3 is CASRSTGREKLFF. Here the CDR3 DNA reads TGTGCCAGCAGGTCGACAGGCCGGGAAAAACTGTTTTTT.

The chain combines TRBV19 with TRBJ1-1; TRBD1 matches at 9 bases. CDR3 length: 16 residues. V trimming: 4 bases; J trimming: 5 bases; junction bases outside the gene matches: 11. Germline CDR1 and CDR2: LNHDA and SQIVND (reference sequence). The CDR3 is CASSRPTGTGRTEAFF. The CDR3 DNA sequence: TGTGCCAGTAGTAGACCCACCGGGACAGGGCGTACTGAAGCTTTCTTT.

J is TRBJ1-2 and V is TRBV21-1; the table's D call, TRBD1, has no DNA check behind it. TRBV21-1 is classified as a pseudogene. The CDR3 is 21 amino acids. The CDR3 protein is CASSKDGSAFRQTLFNYGYTF. The CDR3 DNA sequence: TGTGCCAGCAGCAAAGACGGTTCTGCATTTCGACAGACCTTATTTAACTATGGCTACACCTTC.

The rearrangement links TRBV2 to TRBJ1-2, with TRBD1 matching 9 bases. This CDR3 is 16 amino acids long. CDR1 and CDR2 (germline): SNHLY, FYNNEI. With V trimmed by 8 bases and J by 4 bases, 14 bases remained unmatched. This CDR3 reads CASVVPPGQGTYGYTF. The DNA of the CDR3 is TGTGCCAGCGTTGTCCCACCGGGACAGGGAACCTATGGCTACACCTTC.

This chain uses TRBV18 with TRBJ1-5; D gene unclear. The length of the CDR3 is 14 residues. Trimming took off 4 bases at V and 5 bases at J, with 12 bases between the two ends. Per the germline V gene, CDR1 is KGHSH and CDR2 is LQKENI. The CDR3 protein is CASSLFRQDQPQHF. As DNA, the CDR3 is TGTGCCAGCTCACTATTCCGACAAGATCAGCCCCAGCATTTT. The full variable domain, completed using reference TRBV18 and TRBJ1-5, is NAGVMQNPRHLVRRRGQEARLRCSPMKGHSHVYWYRQLPEEGLKFMVYLQKENIIDESGMPKERFSAEFPKEGPSILRIQQVVRGDSAAYFCASSLFRQDQPQHFGDGTRLSIL.

The rearrangement links TRBV19 to TRBJ2-5; 9 bases match TRBD1. The junction had 8 bases not matched to a gene; V was cut back by 4 bases and J by 5 bases. The CDR3 has 15 residues. CDR1 and CDR2 from the germline V gene are LNHDA and SQIVND (reference sequence). DNA for the CDR3: TGTGCCAGTAGTAAAAAGACAGGGGGTTCGGAGACCCAGTACTTC. It is translated as CASSKKTGGSETQYF.

This chain connects TRBV5-1 to TRBJ2-1; 10 bases line up with TRBD1. The germline V gene encodes CDR1 SGHRS and CDR2 YFSETQ. The CDR3 has 14 residues. V gave up 5 bases and J gave up 6 bases; unmatched junction bases: 5. CDR3 region: CASSEGQGVNEQFF. CDR3 DNA sequence: TGCGCCAGCAGTGAAGGACAGGGGGTCAATGAGCAGTTCTTC. The full variable domain, completed using reference TRBV5-1 and TRBJ2-1, is KAGVTQTPRYLIKTRGQQVTLSCSPISGHRSVSWYQQTPGQGLQFLFEYFSETQRNKGNFPGRFSGRQFSNSRSEMNVSTLELGDSALYLCASSEGQGVNEQFFGPGTRLTVL.

The chain recombines TRBV6-5 with TRBJ2-7; 11 nucleotides match TRBD1. Germline loops: CDR1 MNHEY, CDR2 SVGAGI. With 0 bases clipped from V and 6 bases from J, the junction kept 4 bases outside the gene matches. The CDR3 runs to 15 residues. The CDR3 DNA reads TGTGCCAGCAGTTACTCGGGGACAGGGGGAGTCGAGCAGTACTTC. Residues: CASSYSGTGGVEQYF.

V and J are TRBV28 and TRBJ2-2, with 9 bases aligning to TRBD1. Losses at the gene ends were 3 bases for V and 4 bases for J; bases not matched to a gene: 12. This CDR3 comprises 18 residues. Per the germline V gene, CDR1 is MDHEN and CDR2 is SYDVKM. The CDR3 DNA sequence: TGTGCCAGCAGTTTTTCCGGGACAGGGTCAAGGTCCACCGGGGAGCTGTTTTTT. This codes for CASSFSGTGSRSTGELFF.

The rearrangement links TRBV2 to TRBJ1-5; 7 bases are a match to TRBD1. In germline, CDR1 is SNHLY, CDR2 FYNNEI. After removal of 2 bases from V and 3 bases from J, the junction contained 4 bases not matched to a gene. The CDR3 has 15 amino acids. This CDR3 is CASSERTGHNQPQHF. The CDR3 region has the DNA TGTGCCAGCAGTGAAAGGACAGGACACAATCAGCCCCAGCATTTT.

This clone was found once. The V call is TRBV7-3, the J call TRBJ2-5; 15 bases align to TRBD2. V trimming: 5 bases; J trimming: 5 bases; junction bases outside the gene matches: 3. The germline V gene encodes CDR1 SGHTA and CDR2 FQGTGA. There are 15 residues in the CDR3. The CDR3: CASSRTSGRAETQYF. The CDR3 DNA sequence: TGTGCCAGCAGCCGGACTAGCGGGAGGGCCGAGACCCAGTACTTC.

V and J are TRBV18 and TRBJ2-7; 7 bases line up with TRBD1. The CDR3 is made up of 15 amino acids. V trimming: 5 bases; J trimming: 4 bases; junction bases outside the gene matches: 11. Germline CDR1 reads KGHSH; CDR2 reads LQKENI. For the CDR3, the DNA is TGTGCCAGCTCAGCTCGGACAGGCGGCACTTACGAGCAGTACTTC. Residues: CASSARTGGTYEQYF.

The chain combines TRBV5-1 with TRBJ2-1; a possible D gene is TRBD2 (6 bases). CDR1 and CDR2 (germline): SGHRS, YFSETQ. The germline V and J ends were trimmed by 5 bases and 0 bases, with 9 bases remaining between them. This CDR3 is built from 14 residues. The CDR3 loop reads CASSSGSSYNEQFF. As DNA, the CDR3 is TGCGCCAGCAGTAGCGGTAGCTCCTACAATGAGCAGTTCTTC.

The CDR3: CASRAGQGAEQYF. In DNA form, the CDR3 reads TGTGCCAGCAGGGCGGGACAGGGGGCCGAGCAGTACTTC. J is TRBJ2-7 and V is TRBV2, with TRBD1 matching over 12 bases. This CDR3 is 13 amino acids long. V lost 6 bases, J lost 6 bases, and 3 bases stayed unmatched. Germline V gene lookup returns CDR1 SNHLY and CDR2 FYNNEI. Full variable domain (rest looked up from reference TRBV2 and TRBJ2-7): EPEVTQTPSHQVTQMGQEVILRCVPISNHLYFYWYRQILGQKVEFLVSFYNNEISEKSEIFDDQFSVERPDGSNFTLKIRSTKLEDSAMYFCASRAGQGAEQYFGPGTRLTVT.

The gene calls are TRBV3-1 (or the pseudogene TRBV3-2) and TRBJ2-3, with unresolved D. V dropped 1 base and J dropped 6 bases, with 8 bases sitting between them. The CDR3 totals 13 residues. CDR1 LGHDT and CDR2 YNNKEL come from the germline V gene (reference sequence). CDR3 DNA sequence: TGTGCCAGCAGCCAAGCAGGATCGGATACGCAGTATTTT. Its protein is CASSQAGSDTQYF.

This chain links TRBV7-9 with TRBJ2-7; D remains ambiguous. Trimming removed 3 bases at V and 9 bases at J, with 18 bases between. Germline V gene lookup returns CDR1 SEHNR and CDR2 FQNEAQ (reference sequence). This CDR3 is built from 14 residues. As DNA, the CDR3 is TGTGCCAGCAGCTTTTTAGAGCCCGTTACTGTGCAGTACTTC. It is translated as CASSFLEPVTVQYF.

The V and J genes are TRBV6-2 or TRBV6-3 and TRBJ1-1; TRBD1 matches 9 bases. The length of the CDR3 is 17 residues. The junction had 13 bases not matched to a gene; V was cut back by 3 bases and J by 5 bases. The germline gives CDR1 MNHEY, CDR2 SVGEGT. Here the CDR3 reads CASSYFSGTGRRTEAFF. DNA of the CDR3: TGTGCCAGCAGTTATTTCTCCGGGACAGGGAGGAGGACTGAAGCTTTCTTT.

This clone was seen just once. The gene calls are TRBV6-5 and TRBJ2-5, with 8 bases identical to TRBD2. The CDR3 spans 14 residues. Germline V gene sequence: CDR1 MNHEY, CDR2 SVGAGI. The junction had 9 bases not matched to a gene; V was cut back by 8 bases and J by 4 bases. In DNA, the CDR3 is TGTGCCAGCGGGGACGGGGGGGCCCGAGAGACCCAGTACTTC. Amino acids: CASGDGGARETQYF.

This chain joins TRBV5-1 and TRBJ1-2, with D possibly TRBD1 on 6 matching bases. V was shortened by 3 bases and J by 7 bases, with 19 bases between the two germline ends. The V gene's germline CDR1 is SGHRS and CDR2 YFSETQ. This CDR3 has 15 amino acids. The CDR3, as DNA: TGCGCCAGCAGCTCGACCACCGACAGGTTGGGTGGCTACACCTTC. This gives the protein CASSSTTDRLGGYTF.

The chain couples TRBV5-1 to TRBJ1-2; unclear D gene. Germline assignment: CDR1 SGHRS and CDR2 YFSETQ. The CDR3 totals 14 residues. The germline V and J ends were trimmed by 6 bases and 3 bases, with 15 bases remaining between them. CDR3 sequence: CASKREGFYYGYTF. DNA for the CDR3: TGCGCCAGCAAAAGAGAGGGCTTCTACTATGGCTACACCTTC. Variable domain in full (rest from reference TRBV5-1 and TRBJ1-2): KAGVTQTPRYLIKTRGQQVTLSCSPISGHRSVSWYQQTPGQGLQFLFEYFSETQRNKGNFPGRFSGRQFSNSRSEMNVSTLELGDSALYLCASKREGFYYGYTFGSGTRLTVV.

This chain uses TRBV18 with TRBJ1-6; D gene unclear. The V end lost 3 bases, the J end lost 15 bases, and 3 bases lay between the germline ends. CDR3 size: 9 residues. The germline V gene encodes CDR1 KGHSH and CDR2 LQKENI. The CDR3 DNA reads as TGTGCCAGCTCACCCCACCTCCACTTT. It yields the protein CASSPHLHF.

This chain joins TRBV28 and TRBJ2-3, with 7 bases lining up with TRBD1. Per the germline V gene, CDR1 is MDHEN and CDR2 is SYDVKM. The CDR3 contains 13 residues. V trimming: 2 bases; J trimming: 7 bases; junction bases outside the gene matches: 3. The CDR3 DNA is TGTGCCAGCAGTTTACCACAGGGGCATACGCAGTATTTT. Translated: CASSLPQGHTQYF.

V usage is TRBV6-6 and J usage is TRBJ2-5; TRBD2 agrees at 7 bases. With 4 bases clipped from V and 1 base from J, the junction kept 6 bases outside the gene matches. The germline gives CDR1 MNHNY, CDR2 SVGAGI (reference sequence). The CDR3 runs 15 residues. In nucleotides, the CDR3 is TGTGCCAGCAGTTGGGCCGGGGGGTCCCAAGAGACCCAGTACTTC. It encodes CASSWAGGSQETQYF.

V gene TRBV7-3 combines with J gene TRBJ2-1; D might be TRBD1 (6 bases). The CDR3 consists of 16 residues. V shed 5 bases and J shed 6 bases, with 20 bases lying between them. Germline values: CDR1 SGHTA, CDR2 FQGTGA. CDR3 nucleotide sequence: TGTGCCAGCAGCCGCTCACCACAGGGTTTGCCCAATGAGCAGTTCTTC. Protein: CASSRSPQGLPNEQFF.

The chain couples TRBV28 to TRBJ2-7, with TRBD1 matching 9 bases. Unmatched junction bases numbered 11, after V lost 6 bases and J lost 5 bases. CDR1 is MDHEN and CDR2 is SYDVKM in the germline V gene. The CDR3 loop spans 15 amino acids. The CDR3 is CASRLGGTGKHEQYF. The CDR3 DNA is TGTGCCAGCAGATTAGGCGGGACAGGGAAACACGAGCAGTACTTC.

This clone has just one count. The chain joins TRBV5-4 to TRBJ1-2; 9 nucleotides agree with TRBD1. The CDR3 has 15 amino acids. The germline CDR1 and CDR2 sequences are SGHNT and YYREEE (reference sequence). J gave up 4 bases and V 4 bases, and 8 bases lay outside the gene matches. CDR3 coding DNA: TGTGCCAGCAGCCCACCCCGGACAGGGGTCTATGGCTACACCTTC. It encodes CASSPPRTGVYGYTF.